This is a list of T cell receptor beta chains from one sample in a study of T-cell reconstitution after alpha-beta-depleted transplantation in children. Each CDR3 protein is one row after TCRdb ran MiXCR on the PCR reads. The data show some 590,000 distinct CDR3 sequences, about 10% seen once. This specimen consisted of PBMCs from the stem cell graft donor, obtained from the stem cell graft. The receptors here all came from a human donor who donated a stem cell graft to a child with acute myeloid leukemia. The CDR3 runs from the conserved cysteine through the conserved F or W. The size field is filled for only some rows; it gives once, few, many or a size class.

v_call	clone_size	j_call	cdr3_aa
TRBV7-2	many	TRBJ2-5	CASSLLSGRGETQYF
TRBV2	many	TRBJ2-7	CASSERGYEQYF
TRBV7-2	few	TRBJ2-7	CASSLVPAGFEQYF
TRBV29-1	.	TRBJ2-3	CSVERENRDTQYF
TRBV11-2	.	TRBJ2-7	CASSSPRSSSYEQYF
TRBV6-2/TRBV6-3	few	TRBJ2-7	CASMGVNSYEQYF
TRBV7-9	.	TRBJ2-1	CASSQGAGSVSEQFF
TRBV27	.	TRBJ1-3	CASSRRWGAGNTIYF
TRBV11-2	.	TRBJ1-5	CASSSNIGAWVNF
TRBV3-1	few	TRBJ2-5	CASSHSETQYF
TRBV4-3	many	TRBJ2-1	CASSQGRVDNEQFF
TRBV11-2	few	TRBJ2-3	CASSPFVGVRSDTQYF
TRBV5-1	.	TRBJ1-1	CASSLSLGLEAFF
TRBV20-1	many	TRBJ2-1	CSATYMGSYNEQFF
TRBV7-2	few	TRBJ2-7	CASIKAPNRAEGYEQYF
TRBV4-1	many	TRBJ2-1	CASSQVDIISYNEQFF
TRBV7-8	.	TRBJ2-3	CASSPRQAGDDTQYF
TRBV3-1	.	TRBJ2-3	CASRGGSDTQYF
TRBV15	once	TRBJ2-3	CATSRDKAGGPPDTQYF
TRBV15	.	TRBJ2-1	CATSTDLRSYNEQFF